The 25 T cell receptor beta chains given below trace back to one sample, sequenced in a study of control samples from healthy donors and cancer patients. Generated by immunoSEQ multiplex PCR, the TCRdb table keeps only in-frame clones and is missing some. The profile covers tens of thousands of clones, with approximately 83% appearing a single time and 25% to 30% taken by the ten largest. The sequenced sample was PBMCs. These receptors were taken from a man in his sixties with head and neck cancer.

This sequence joins TRBV10-3 and TRBJ2-7, with D perhaps TRBD1 (5 bases). This CDR3 is 15 amino acids long. Germline loops: CDR1 ENHRY, CDR2 SYGVKD. V lost 0 bases and J lost 2, with 11 bases in between. CDR3 protein: CAISESGRVPYEQYF. CDR3 DNA: TGTGCCATCAGTGAGTCTGGCAGGGTCCCCTACGAGCAGTACTTC.

V and J are TRBV21-1 and TRBJ1-1. TRBV21-1 is a documented pseudogene. The CDR3 has 15 amino acids. The CDR3 protein is CADTHELGGNTEAFF. The CDR3 DNA reads as TGTGCAGACACCCACGAACTCGGGGGGAACACTGAAGCTTTCTTT.

V gene TRBV19 combines with J gene TRBJ2-3; the D is unclear. The germline gives CDR1 LNHDA, CDR2 SQIVND (reference sequence). The CDR3 is made up of 13 amino acids. Trimming took off 1 base at V and 2 bases at J, with 4 bases between the two ends. CDR3 in DNA: TGTGCCAGTAGTATAGCCTACACAGATACGCAGTATTTT. Translated, it gives CASSIAYTDTQYF.

The V call is TRBV6-5, the J call TRBJ2-5, with TRBD1 as a possible D gene (7 bases). Per the germline V gene, CDR1 is MNHEY and CDR2 is SVGAGI. With 6 bases removed from V and 4 bases from J, the gap between germline ends came to 15 bases. This CDR3 is 14 amino acids long. The CDR3: CASRGARGVETQYF. CDR3 sequence (DNA): TGTGCCAGCAGGGGTGCCAGGGGGGTAGAGACCCAGTACTTC.

The genes are TRBV7-2 and TRBJ1-2; D uncertain. This CDR3 region has 15 residues. Germline V gene sequence: CDR1 SGHTA, CDR2 FQGNSA. V lost 1 base and J lost 4, with 13 bases in between. In DNA form, the CDR3 reads TGTGCCAGCAGCTTAGTTTCTCAGGACCCCTATGGCTACACCTTC. The encoded protein is CASSLVSQDPYGYTF.

This clone was found once. CDR3 loop: CASSLMGTATQETQYF. As DNA, the CDR3 is TGTGCCAGCAGCTTAATGGGGACAGCCACACAAGAGACCCAGTACTTC. The V gene is TRBV7-6, the J gene TRBJ2-5; 7 bases align to TRBD1. CDR1 SGHVS and CDR2 FNYEAQ come from the germline V gene. The CDR3 is made up of 16 amino acids. After removal of 2 bases from V and 2 bases from J, the junction contained 8 bases not matched to a gene.

This chain links TRBV6-5 with TRBJ1-1; TRBD1 might be the D (5 bases). Per germline, CDR1 MNHEY and CDR2 SVGAGI. There are 13 residues in the CDR3. The V and J ends lost 6 bases and 1 base respectively, with 9 bases between them. Written as DNA, the CDR3 is TGTGCCAGCAGCCTGGGACCGAACACTGAAGCTTTCTTT. It codes for CASSLGPNTEAFF.

This chain links TRBV5-4 with TRBJ2-3; D gene ambiguous. The germline CDR1 and CDR2 sequences are SGHNT and YYREEE (reference sequence). The length of the CDR3 is 12 residues. The ends were cut back, 1 base at V and 6 bases at J, with 6 bases in the middle. CDR3 in DNA: TGTGCCAGCAGCTTGACTTGGGATACGCAGTATTTT. This translates into CASSLTWDTQYF.

The chain links TRBV5-6 to TRBJ1-1; D perhaps matches TRBD1 (5 bases). Germline V gives CDR1 SGHDT, CDR2 YYEEEE. The ends were cut back, 3 bases at V and 1 base at J, with 22 bases in the middle. CDR3 length equals 18 residues. As DNA, the CDR3 is TGTGCCAGCAGCTCAAACCCTTTGGGGGATAGAAGGAACACTGAAGCTTTCTTT. This codes for CASSSNPLGDRRNTEAFF.

The V call is TRBV19, the J call TRBJ2-1; 7 positions agree with TRBD2. The CDR3 has 14 amino acids. Germline CDR1 and CDR2: LNHDA and SQIVND (reference sequence). V trimming: 4 bases; J trimming: 5 bases; junction bases outside the gene matches: 5. CDR3 sequence reads: CASSKYLADNEQFF. Here the CDR3 DNA reads TGTGCCAGTAGTAAGTATCTAGCGGACAATGAGCAGTTCTTC.

This rearrangement joins TRBV19 to TRBJ1-1; no firm D call. V was shortened by 1 base and J by 5 bases, with 14 bases between the two germline ends. Germline values: CDR1 LNHDA, CDR2 SQIVND (reference sequence). The CDR3 is 15 amino acids. The CDR3 region is CASSIGAGWHTEAFF. The CDR3 DNA sequence: TGTGCCAGTAGTATAGGGGCAGGTTGGCATACTGAAGCTTTCTTT. The variable domain in full, completed from reference TRBV19 and TRBJ1-1, reads DGGITQSPKYLFRKEGQNVTLSCEQNLNHDAMYWYRQDPGQGLRLIYYSQIVNDFQKGDIAEGYSVSREKKESFPLTVTSAQKNPTAFYLCASSIGAGWHTEAFFGQGTRLTVV.

The CDR3 region is CASSYSKGNNEQFF. Written as DNA, the CDR3 is TGTGCCAGCAGTTACTCGAAAGGGAACAATGAGCAGTTCTTC. The J gene is TRBJ2-1, the V gene TRBV6-5; D is unclear. CDR1 MNHEY and CDR2 SVGAGI come from the germline V gene. V was cut by 0 bases and J by 5 bases, with 8 bases left in between. The length of the CDR3 is 14 residues.

The V and J genes are TRBV19 and TRBJ2-1; 7 nucleotides agree with TRBD1. Germline CDR1 is LNHDA and CDR2 is SQIVND (reference sequence). This CDR3 comprises 13 residues. V gave up 2 bases and J gave up 6 bases; unmatched junction bases: 1. The DNA for the CDR3 is TGTGCCAGTAGTATACAGGGGGTCAATGAGCAGTTCTTC. Residues: CASSIQGVNEQFF.

The CDR3 DNA is TGCGCCAGCAGCCAAGCTCAGAGGGAGCAGTTCTTC. It codes for CASSQAQREQFF. This chain uses TRBV4-1 with TRBJ2-1, with D unresolved. CDR1 and CDR2 from the germline V gene are MGHRA and YSYEKL. With 1 base removed from V and 10 bases from J, the gap between germline ends came to 8 bases. CDR3 length: 12 amino acids.

The chain joins TRBV11-2 to TRBJ2-7, with D perhaps assigned TRBD1 or TRBD2 (5 bases each). The ends were cut back, 1 base at V and 6 bases at J, with 13 bases in the middle. The germline V gene has CDR1 SGHAT and CDR2 FQNNGV. CDR3 length equals 14 residues. CDR3 in DNA: TGTGCCAGCAGCTTAGGGGCAGGGAGAGGCGAGCAGTACTTC. Translation gives CASSLGAGRGEQYF.

The chain couples TRBV7-2 to TRBJ1-1, with 8 positions matching TRBD1. This CDR3 is built from 13 residues. J was trimmed by 6 bases and V by 4 bases; bases with no gene match: 4. Germline-derived CDR1 and CDR2 are SGHTA and FQGNSA. In nucleotides, the CDR3 is TGTGCCAGCAGCTCTGACAGGGGTGCTGAAGCTTTCTTT. As protein: CASSSDRGAEAFF.

J is TRBJ2-7 and V is TRBV5-4; D might be TRBD1 or TRBD2, each matching 5 bases. Germline CDR1 reads SGHNT; CDR2 reads YYREEE (reference sequence). The V end was cut by 0 bases, the J end by 7 bases, with 14 bases between. The CDR3 consists of 14 residues. CDR3 loop: CASSLGRGAREQYF. Here the CDR3 DNA reads TGTGCCAGCAGCTTGGGTCGAGGGGCAAGAGAGCAGTACTTC. Full variable domain (remainder filled in from reference TRBV5-4 and TRBJ2-7): ETGVTQSPTHLIKTRGQQVTLRCSSQSGHNTVSWYQQALGQGPQFIFQYYREEENGRGNFPPRFSGLQFPNYSSELNVNALELDDSALYLCASSLGRGAREQYFGPGTRLTVT.

V usage is TRBV29-1 and J usage is TRBJ2-3; D gene uncertain. CDR1 and CDR2 from the germline V gene are SQVTM and ANQGSEA. This CDR3 has 13 amino acids. V was pared by 2 bases and J by 4 bases, with 10 bases between. The CDR3 DNA follows: TGCAGCGTTGAAATGGTAGCAGCAGATACGCAGTATTTT. Amino acids: CSVEMVAADTQYF.

As DNA, the CDR3 is TGTGCCAGCAGTGCCTCGACAGATACAGATACGCAGTATTTT. This gives the protein CASSASTDTDTQYF. V gene TRBV6-4 combines with J gene TRBJ2-3, with D maybe TRBD1 (5 bases). The V gene's germline CDR1 is MRHNA and CDR2 SNTAGT. CDR3 length: 14 amino acids. The V and J ends lost 4 bases and 3 bases respectively, with 11 bases between them.

The chain couples TRBV7-6 to TRBJ2-5, with D possibly being TRBD2 (6 bases). The V gene lost 5 bases and the J gene lost 3 bases, with 19 bases spanning the gap. The CDR3 contains 16 residues. Germline CDR1 is SGHVS and CDR2 is FNYEAQ. DNA of the CDR3: TGTGCCAGCAGCCTGCCCTGGGAGGCGCGGGAAGAGACCCAGTACTTC. Translated, it gives CASSLPWEAREETQYF.

The genes are TRBV7-8 and TRBJ2-7; D tentatively reads TRBD1 or TRBD2 (6 bases each). Germline V gene sequence: CDR1 SGHVS, CDR2 FQNEAQ. The CDR3 contains 14 residues. V was clipped by 6 bases and J by 7 bases, with 19 bases between them. The CDR3 DNA sequence: TGTGCCAGCAGAACCCAGTGGGGGGCTGATGAGCAGTACTTC. This translates into CASRTQWGADEQYF.

CDR3 sequence: CASSALALGQYF. The CDR3 DNA reads TGTGCCAGCAGTGCCCTAGCATTGGGGCAGTATTTT. This chain uses TRBV12-3 or TRBV12-4 with TRBJ2-3; possibly TRBD2 for D (5 bases). Trimming cost V 5 bases and J 11 bases, with 14 bases left between them. The CDR3 covers 12 residues.

This clone has just a few counts. The CDR3 region is CASNPGEAGGYYGYTF. CDR3 nucleotide sequence: TGTGCCAGTAACCCCGGAGAGGCAGGGGGCTACTATGGCTACACCTTC. The chain is built from TRBV19 and TRBJ1-2; 8 bases line up with TRBD1. Germline V lookup: CDR1 LNHDA, CDR2 SQIVND (reference sequence). The CDR3 runs to 16 residues. The V and J ends lost 7 bases and 3 bases, in that order; junction bases with no gene match: 13.

This clone has only one observation. The rearrangement joins TRBV6-1 to TRBJ2-5, with D unclear. From germline, CDR1 is MNHNS and CDR2 SASEGT. Trimming removed 1 base from V and 0 bases from J, with 9 bases in between. The CDR3 consists of 15 residues. CDR3: CASSEEQLYQETQYF. CDR3 sequence (DNA): TGTGCCAGCAGTGAAGAACAGCTGTACCAAGAGACCCAGTACTTC.

The chain carries TRBV3-1 (or the pseudogene TRBV3-2) and TRBJ2-1; tentatively, D is TRBD2 (6 bases). Germline lookup yields CDR1 LGHDT and CDR2 YNNKEL (reference sequence). The CDR3 contains 13 residues. Trimming took off 1 base at V and 11 bases at J, with 12 bases between the two ends. The CDR3 sequence is CASSQVSGSQQFF. DNA of the CDR3: TGTGCCAGCAGCCAAGTTTCCGGGAGCCAGCAGTTCTTC.